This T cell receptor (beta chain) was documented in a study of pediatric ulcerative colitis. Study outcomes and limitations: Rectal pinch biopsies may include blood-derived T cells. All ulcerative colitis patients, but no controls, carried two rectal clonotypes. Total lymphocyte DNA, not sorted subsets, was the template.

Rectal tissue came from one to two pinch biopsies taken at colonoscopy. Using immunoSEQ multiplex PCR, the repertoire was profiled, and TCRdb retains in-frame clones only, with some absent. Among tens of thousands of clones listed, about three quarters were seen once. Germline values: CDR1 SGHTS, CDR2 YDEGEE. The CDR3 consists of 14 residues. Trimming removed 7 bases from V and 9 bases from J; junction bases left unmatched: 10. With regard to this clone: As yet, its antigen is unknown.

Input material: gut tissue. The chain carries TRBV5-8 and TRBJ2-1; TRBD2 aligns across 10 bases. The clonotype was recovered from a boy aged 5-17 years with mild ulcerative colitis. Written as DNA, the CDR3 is TGTGCCAGCTGGCCAGCGGGGGGGCCGAGTGAGCAGTTCTTC. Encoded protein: CASWPAGGPSEQFF. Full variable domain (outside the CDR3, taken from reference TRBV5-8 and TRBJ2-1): EAGVTQSPTHLIKTRGQQATLRCSPISGHTSVYWYQQALGLGLQFLLWYDEGEERNRGNFPPRFSGRQFPNYSSELNVNALELEDSALYLCASWPAGGPSEQFFGPGTRLTVL.